A selection of T cell receptor beta chains follows, all from one sample in a study of T cells in localized non-small cell lung cancer. Sequenced by immunoSEQ multiplex PCR; TCRdb stores in-frame clones only, minus some. The sample shows under 55,000 clones, less than 85% of them seen only once. The sequenced sample was PBMCs, obtained before any cancer treatment. Source of these receptors: a woman between 40 and 69 years old with stage II lung adenocarcinoma. The CDR3 runs from the conserved cysteine through the conserved F or W. The D gene is left open where the match is weak. Size is omitted from some rows. Given values are once, few, many or a class for expanded clones.

J gene: TRBJ1-2; V gene: TRBV27; clone size: -; D gene: TRBD1; CDR3 DNA: TGTGCCAGCAGTTTATCAGGGGGCGGCTACACCTTC; CDR3 protein: CASSLSGGGYTF
J gene: TRBJ2-3; V gene: TRBV2; clone size: -; D gene: -; CDR3 DNA: TGTGCCAGCTGGGGGACACTTCGAGCAGATACGCAGTATTTT; CDR3 protein: CASWGTLRADTQYF
J gene: TRBJ1-3; V gene: TRBV4-1; clone size: -; D gene: -; CDR3 DNA: TGCGCCAGCAGCCACCCAGGGCAAGGAAACACCATATATTTT; CDR3 protein: CASSHPGQGNTIYF
J gene: TRBJ1-1; V gene: TRBV2; clone size: -; D gene: -; CDR3 DNA: TGTGCCAGCTTCTTTGGGTACGGCACTGAAGCTTTCTTT; CDR3 protein: CASFFGYGTEAFF
J gene: TRBJ1-1; V gene: TRBV25-1; clone size: -; D gene: -; CDR3 DNA: TGTGCCAGCAGTGGGCCAGGGTATGGGGGGAACACTGAAGCTTTCTTT; CDR3 protein: CASSGPGYGGNTEAFF
J gene: TRBJ1-2; V gene: TRBV7-2; clone size: -; D gene: -; CDR3 DNA: TGTGCCAGCAGTCTGCAGGGTCCCGCGGCCTATGGCTACACCTTC; CDR3 protein: CASSLQGPAAYGYTF
J gene: TRBJ1-2; V gene: TRBV2; clone size: once; D gene: TRBD1; CDR3 DNA: TGTGCCAGCAGCCGGACAGGGACTCTTCTCCATGGCTACACCTTC; CDR3 protein: CASSRTGTLLHGYTF
J gene: TRBJ2-5; V gene: TRBV14; clone size: once; D gene: -; CDR3 DNA: TGTGCCAGCAGCCAAGGGGGCGTGGGCCAAGAGACCCAGTACTTC; CDR3 protein: CASSQGGVGQETQYF
J gene: TRBJ1-5; V gene: TRBV7-3; clone size: -; D gene: -; CDR3 DNA: TGTGCCAGCAGCTTAGCGGGTGGGGATCAGCCCCAGCATTTT; CDR3 protein: CASSLAGGDQPQHF
J gene: TRBJ1-2; V gene: TRBV6-1; clone size: -; D gene: -; CDR3 DNA: TGTGCCAGCAGTGAAGTGGGCCTCTATGGCTACACCTTC; CDR3 protein: CASSEVGLYGYTF
J gene: TRBJ2-2; V gene: TRBV7-2; clone size: -; D gene: TRBD1; CDR3 DNA: TGTGCCAGCAGCATGGGACAGGGTAACACCGGGGAGCTGTTTTTT; CDR3 protein: CASSMGQGNTGELFF
J gene: TRBJ1-5; V gene: TRBV10-3; clone size: once; D gene: -; CDR3 DNA: TGTGCCATCAGTGATACCGGGTCGGGACAGCCCCAGCATTTT; CDR3 protein: CAISDTGSGQPQHF
J gene: TRBJ1-1; V gene: TRBV5-3; clone size: -; D gene: -; CDR3 DNA: TGTGCCAGAAGCTTTGAAATGGGGGACCTACCGAACACTGAAGCTTTCTTT; CDR3 protein: CARSFEMGDLPNTEAFF
J gene: TRBJ2-5; V gene: TRBV19; clone size: few; D gene: TRBD1; CDR3 DNA: TGTGCCAGTAGGGTCGGGACAGCCGACCGGGAGACCCAGTACTTC; CDR3 protein: CASRVGTADRETQYF
J gene: TRBJ1-5; V gene: TRBV7-8; clone size: -; D gene: -; CDR3 DNA: TGTGCCAGCAGCTTAGAGCCAGGATTTAGCAATCAGCCCCAGCATTTT; CDR3 protein: CASSLEPGFSNQPQHF
J gene: TRBJ2-7; V gene: TRBV5-1; clone size: -; D gene: TRBD1; CDR3 DNA: TGCGCCAGCAGCTGGGCAGGGGGCTACGAGCAGTACTTC; CDR3 protein: CASSWAGGYEQYF
J gene: TRBJ1-5; V gene: TRBV9; clone size: -; D gene: -; CDR3 DNA: TGTGCCAGCAGCGCCTGGGACCTTAATCAGCCCCAGCATTTT; CDR3 protein: CASSAWDLNQPQHF
J gene: TRBJ2-5; V gene: TRBV5-1; clone size: -; D gene: -; CDR3 DNA: TGCGCCAGCAGCTTGGCAGAGACCCAGTACTTC; CDR3 protein: CASSLAETQYF
J gene: TRBJ2-2; V gene: TRBV7-3; clone size: -; D gene: TRBD2; CDR3 DNA: TGTGCCAGCAGCGCCACGGGAGGGGCCACCGGGGAGCTGTTTTTT; CDR3 protein: CASSATGGATGELFF
J gene: TRBJ2-7; V gene: TRBV12-5; clone size: -; D gene: TRBD1; CDR3 DNA: TGTGCTAGTGGTTTAGGACAGGGGGAAGTCTACGAGCAGTACTTC; CDR3 protein: CASGLGQGEVYEQYF
J gene: TRBJ1-1; V gene: TRBV18; clone size: -; D gene: -; CDR3 DNA: TGTGCCAGCTCACCACTGGGACAAGACAACACTGAAGCTTTCTTT; CDR3 protein: CASSPLGQDNTEAFF
J gene: TRBJ1-2; V gene: TRBV29-1; clone size: -; D gene: -; CDR3 DNA: TGCAGCGAGGGGGGGGCGAGTGGTGGCTACACCTTC; CDR3 protein: CSEGGASGGYTF
J gene: TRBJ1-1; V gene: TRBV28; clone size: -; D gene: -; CDR3 DNA: TGTGCCAGCATGGGAGGAATGAACACTGAAGCTTTCTTT; CDR3 protein: CASMGGMNTEAFF
J gene: TRBJ2-1; V gene: TRBV29-1; clone size: -; D gene: TRBD1; CDR3 DNA: TGCAGCGTTGGACCCGGGACAGGGGGTTACAATGAGCAGTTCTTC; CDR3 protein: CSVGPGTGGYNEQFF
J gene: TRBJ1-4; V gene: TRBV7-9; clone size: once; D gene: -; CDR3 DNA: TGTGCCAGCAGCGGGGAACAGGGATTTAATGAAAAACTGTTTTTT; CDR3 protein: CASSGEQGFNEKLFF
J gene: TRBJ2-1; V gene: TRBV11-2; clone size: -; D gene: TRBD2; CDR3 DNA: TGTGCCAGCAGACGCGGGGGGGCGTACAATGAGCAGTTCTTC; CDR3 protein: CASRRGGAYNEQFF
J gene: TRBJ2-7; V gene: TRBV13; clone size: -; D gene: -; CDR3 DNA: TGTGCCAGCAGTCCTTCCTACGAGCAGTACTTC; CDR3 protein: CASSPSYEQYF
J gene: TRBJ2-1; V gene: TRBV19; clone size: -; D gene: -; CDR3 DNA: TGTGCCAGTAGTCCGGAGGCAGGGCTAGGTGAGCAGTTCTTC; CDR3 protein: CASSPEAGLGEQFF
J gene: TRBJ2-5; V gene: TRBV7-6; clone size: -; D gene: -; CDR3 DNA: TGTGCCAGCAGCAAAGACAGGGGAGGGGAGACCCAGTACTTC; CDR3 protein: CASSKDRGGETQYF
J gene: TRBJ1-4; V gene: TRBV20-1; clone size: medium-sized; D gene: -; CDR3 DNA: TGCAGTGCTAAAGCTGATGAAAAACTGTTTTTT; CDR3 protein: CSAKADEKLFF
J gene: TRBJ1-5; V gene: TRBV5-1; clone size: -; D gene: TRBD1; CDR3 DNA: TGCGCCAGCAGCCTAGGGACAGGGAAACAGCCCCAGCATTTT; CDR3 protein: CASSLGTGKQPQHF
J gene: TRBJ2-4; V gene: TRBV6-1; clone size: once; D gene: -; CDR3 DNA: TGTGCCTCAGCGGGGACAGCCGAAAACATTCAGTACTTC; CDR3 protein: CASAGTAENIQYF
J gene: TRBJ1-2; V gene: TRBV4-1; clone size: -; D gene: -; CDR3 DNA: TGCGCCAGCAGCCAAGGCCACAGGGTATCGGATGGCTACACCTTC; CDR3 protein: CASSQGHRVSDGYTF
J gene: TRBJ1-1; V gene: TRBV4-2; clone size: -; D gene: -; CDR3 DNA: TGTGCCAGCGGGGGGACATTGAACACTGAAGCTTTCTTT; CDR3 protein: CASGGTLNTEAFF
J gene: TRBJ1-1; V gene: TRBV6-5; clone size: -; D gene: TRBD1; CDR3 DNA: TGTGCCAGCAGTTACTCGGCGGCAGGGGGCACTGAAGCTTTCTTT; CDR3 protein: CASSYSAAGGTEAFF
J gene: TRBJ1-2; V gene: TRBV7-8; clone size: once; D gene: -; CDR3 DNA: TGTGCCAGCAGCTTACATCAGGGTACCTATGGCTACACCTTC; CDR3 protein: CASSLHQGTYGYTF
J gene: TRBJ1-1; V gene: TRBV6-1; clone size: once; D gene: -; CDR3 DNA: TGTGCCAGCAGTGAAACGCCAGGGAACACTGAAGCTTTCTTT; CDR3 protein: CASSETPGNTEAFF
J gene: TRBJ1-2; V gene: TRBV6-1; clone size: -; D gene: -; CDR3 DNA: TGTGCCAGCACACCAACCGGGGCCTTAAACTATGGCTACACCTTC; CDR3 protein: CASTPTGALNYGYTF
J gene: TRBJ2-7; V gene: TRBV5-1; clone size: few; D gene: -; CDR3 DNA: TGCGCCAGCAGCTTGGTGGTGGCCCCCTACGAGCAGTACTTC; CDR3 protein: CASSLVVAPYEQYF
J gene: TRBJ2-7; V gene: TRBV2; clone size: -; D gene: -; CDR3 DNA: TGTGCCAGCATCGAACAGGGTGAAGCCTACGAGCAGTACTTC; CDR3 protein: CASIEQGEAYEQYF
J gene: TRBJ1-3; V gene: TRBV2; clone size: -; D gene: -; CDR3 DNA: TGTGCCAGCAGTGAAACCAGGGCTGGAGGAAACACCATATATTTT; CDR3 protein: CASSETRAGGNTIYF
J gene: TRBJ2-5; V gene: TRBV29-1; clone size: few; D gene: -; CDR3 DNA: TGCAGCGTTGATAGGGGGCAAGAGACCCAGTACTTC; CDR3 protein: CSVDRGQETQYF
J gene: TRBJ1-1; V gene: TRBV4-3; clone size: -; D gene: -; CDR3 DNA: TGCGCCAGCAGCCAAGGGGGGAGCCTTAGGGGCACTGAAGCTTTCTTT; CDR3 protein: CASSQGGSLRGTEAFF
J gene: TRBJ1-1; V gene: TRBV6-6; clone size: -; D gene: -; CDR3 DNA: TGTGCCAGCAACAGGGTGGGGAACACTGAAGCTTTCTTT; CDR3 protein: CASNRVGNTEAFF
J gene: TRBJ2-5; V gene: TRBV5-4; clone size: -; D gene: -; CDR3 DNA: TGTGCCAGCAGCTTGATCGGGCAAGAGACCCAGTACTTC; CDR3 protein: CASSLIGQETQYF
J gene: TRBJ2-5; V gene: TRBV19; clone size: once; D gene: -; CDR3 DNA: TGTGCCAGTAGTATCGGGGCGGTAGGTAGCCTCGAACAAGAGACCCAGTACTTC; CDR3 protein: CASSIGAVGSLEQETQYF
J gene: TRBJ1-5; V gene: TRBV2; clone size: -; D gene: -; CDR3 DNA: TGTGCCAGCAGTGACGGTCATAGCAATCAGCCCCAGCATTTT; CDR3 protein: CASSDGHSNQPQHF
J gene: TRBJ2-7; V gene: TRBV6-6; clone size: once; D gene: TRBD1; CDR3 DNA: TGTGCCAGCAGCACCGGGACAGGACCCTACGAGCAGTACTTC; CDR3 protein: CASSTGTGPYEQYF
J gene: TRBJ2-3; V gene: TRBV10-3; clone size: once; D gene: TRBD1; CDR3 DNA: TGTGCCATCAGCCGACAGGGGGTCGAGGACACGCAGTATTTT; CDR3 protein: CAISRQGVEDTQYF
J gene: TRBJ1-6; V gene: TRBV18; clone size: -; D gene: -; CDR3 DNA: TGTGCCAGCTCACTGGCAGGGGAGGCATATTCACCCCTCCACTTT; CDR3 protein: CASSLAGEAYSPLHF
J gene: TRBJ1-4; V gene: TRBV2; clone size: few; D gene: -; CDR3 DNA: TGTGCCAGTTCCGACGGGGTCGGTAATGAAAAACTGTTTTTT; CDR3 protein: CASSDGVGNEKLFF
J gene: TRBJ1-1; V gene: TRBV28; clone size: -; D gene: -; CDR3 DNA: TGTGCCAGCAGCGATGAACAGAACACTGAAGCTTTCTTT; CDR3 protein: CASSDEQNTEAFF
J gene: TRBJ2-2; V gene: TRBV6-5; clone size: few; D gene: -; CDR3 DNA: TGTGCCAGCAGTTCCTTATTGGAGGGGGAGCTGTTTTTT; CDR3 protein: CASSSLLEGELFF